The 2 T cell receptor beta chains below were found in one sample sequenced in a study of response to subunit inactivated influenza vaccine. Each CDR3 protein is one row after TCRdb ran MiXCR on the RT-PCR reads. The repertoire includes hundreds of thousands of distinct CDR3 sequences, 25% of them detected once, and approximately 1.9% sits in the top ten. The source material was CD4+ T cells sorted from PBMCs, sampled 5 days after vaccination. These receptors originate from a man aged 50 to 60 who received an inactivated influenza vaccine.

The V and J genes are TRBV9 and TRBJ2-3, with D possibly matching TRBD1 (6 bases). Germline lookup yields CDR1 SGDLS and CDR2 YYNGEE. Deletions cut 0 bases from V and 2 bases from J, with 13 bases between. This CDR3 contains 16 residues. The CDR3 spells CASSVGGQRSTDTQYF. The CDR3 nucleotides read TGTGCCAGCAGCGTAGGGGGACAACGGTCCACAGATACGCAGTATTTT.

The rearrangement joins TRBV12-3 or TRBV12-4 to TRBJ2-2; no definite D call. Trimming removed 3 bases from V and 5 bases from J, with 13 bases in between. The CDR3 contains 15 residues. CDR3 DNA: TGTGCCAGCAGTTTTAACGGTCAGCTAACCGGGGAGCTGTTTTTT. It codes for CASSFNGQLTGELFF.